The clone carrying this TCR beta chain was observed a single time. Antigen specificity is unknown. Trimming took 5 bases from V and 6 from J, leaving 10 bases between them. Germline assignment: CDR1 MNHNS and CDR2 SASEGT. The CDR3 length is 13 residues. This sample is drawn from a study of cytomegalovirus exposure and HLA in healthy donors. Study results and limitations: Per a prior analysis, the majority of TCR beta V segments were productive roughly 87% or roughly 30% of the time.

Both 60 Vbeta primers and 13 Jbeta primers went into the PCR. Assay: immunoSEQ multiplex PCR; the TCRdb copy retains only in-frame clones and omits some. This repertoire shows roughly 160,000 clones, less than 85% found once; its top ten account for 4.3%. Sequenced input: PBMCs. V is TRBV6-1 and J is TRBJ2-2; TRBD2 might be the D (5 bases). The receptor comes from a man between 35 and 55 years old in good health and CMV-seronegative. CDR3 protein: CASSYLLAGELFF. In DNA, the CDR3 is TGTGCCAGCAGTTATTTACTAGCCGGGGAGCTGTTTTTT.